The 22 T cell receptor beta chains given below trace back to one sample, sequenced in a study of graft-versus-host responses after intestinal transplantation. This table comes from immunoSEQ multiplex PCR, and its TCRdb copy is limited to in-frame clones, with some not included. The table has 55,000 to 70,000 clones, about 93% seen once. This specimen was PBMCs, taken less than 130 days after intestinal transplantation. The receptors derive from a human patient who received an intestinal transplant, so some T cells may come from the graft donor.

A note on this clone: Other DNA sequences of this sample code for an identical CDR3. V is TRBV5-5 and J is TRBJ2-1; unclear D gene. V was pared by 0 bases and J by 3 bases, with 4 bases between. The CDR3 runs to 13 residues. Looked up from germline, CDR1 is SGHKS and CDR2 is YYEKEE (reference sequence). In nucleotides, the CDR3 is TGTGCCAGCAGCTTGGACAGCTACAATGAGCAGTTCTTC. Protein sequence: CASSLDSYNEQFF.

This chain uses TRBV6-7 with TRBJ2-2; D not resolved. TRBV6-7 is an open reading frame, and its role is uncertain. V lost 2 bases, J lost 4 bases, and 11 bases lay in between. The CDR3 contains 15 residues. The CDR3 sequence is CASSYNGWVTGELFF. The CDR3 DNA follows: TGTGCCAGCAGTTACAACGGATGGGTCACCGGGGAGCTGTTTTTT.

The V gene is TRBV28, the J gene TRBJ2-7, with 10 bases identical to TRBD2. V shed 5 bases, J shed 5 bases, and the junction held 9 bases outside the gene matches. In germline, CDR1 is MDHEN, CDR2 SYDVKM. The CDR3 covers 15 residues. CDR3 protein: CASSPRGLAFHEQYF. CDR3 nucleotides: TGTGCCAGCAGTCCACGGGGACTAGCGTTCCACGAGCAGTACTTC.

The rearrangement uses TRBV7-8 and TRBJ2-5, with 12 bases aligning to TRBD2. CDR3 length equals 17 residues. The V gene's germline CDR1 is SGHVS and CDR2 FQNEAQ. Trimming removed 1 base from V and 4 bases from J; junction bases left unmatched: 7. CDR3 in DNA: TGTGCCAGCAGCTTAGTACCTAGCGGGAGGGCCCGAGAGACCCAGTACTTC. It encodes CASSLVPSGRARETQYF.

This clone was seen just once. The genes are TRBV11-2 and TRBJ1-1, with 8 bases aligning to TRBD1. Germline V gene sequence: CDR1 SGHAT, CDR2 FQNNGV. V dropped 4 bases and J dropped 4; count of bases not matched to a gene: 11. The CDR3 is 16 amino acids. CDR3 nucleotides: TGTGCCAGCAGCTCGTACAGGGGGTTCAAAGTCACTGAAGCTTTCTTT. Translating gives CASSSYRGFKVTEAFF.

The rearrangement links TRBV5-5 to TRBJ1-1, with a weak D call TRBD1 (6 bases). Germline V gives CDR1 SGHKS, CDR2 YYEKEE (reference sequence). The CDR3 sequence is 15 residues long. The ends were cut back, 6 bases at V and 2 bases at J, with 17 bases in the middle. The CDR3 is CASKGGRGLNTEAFF. For the CDR3, the DNA is TGTGCCAGCAAGGGGGGCCGGGGCCTAAACACTGAAGCTTTCTTT.

The chain employs TRBV7-2 and TRBJ2-1; 7 bases are a match to TRBD2. The germline V gene encodes CDR1 SGHTA and CDR2 FQGNSA. This CDR3 is built from 20 residues. V lost 0 bases to trimming and J lost 2 bases; unmatched junction nucleotides: 16. DNA for the CDR3: TGTGCCAGCAGCTTAGCATGGGACTACCTGACCGTTACCGCCTACAATGAGCAGTTCTTC. Translated, it gives CASSLAWDYLTVTAYNEQFF.

This clone was counted once. CDR3: CASSLGPPYEQYF. In nucleotides, the CDR3 is TGTGCCAGCAGTTTAGGGCCTCCCTACGAGCAGTACTTC. V and J are TRBV27 and TRBJ2-7; no clear D gene. Germline assignment: CDR1 MNHEY and CDR2 SMNVEV (reference sequence). The CDR3 contains 13 residues. V lost 2 bases, J lost 2 bases, and 7 bases lay in between.

This chain joins TRBV5-1 and TRBJ1-5; D is unresolved. Germline loops: CDR1 SGHRS, CDR2 YFSETQ. V was clipped by 0 bases and J by 2 bases, with 6 bases between them. CDR3 size: 14 residues. The CDR3 is CASSLDSGNQPQHF. The DNA of the CDR3 is TGCGCCAGCAGCTTGGACAGCGGCAATCAGCCCCAGCATTTT.

This clone appeared once. The V and J genes are TRBV27 and TRBJ2-7; no firm D call. The CDR3 sequence is 13 residues long. Looked up from germline, CDR1 is MNHEY and CDR2 is SMNVEV (reference sequence). V was pared by 5 bases and J by 0 bases, with 8 bases between. CDR3 loop: CASSKRPSYEQYF. As DNA, the CDR3 is TGTGCCAGCAGTAAGCGCCCCTCCTACGAGCAGTACTTC.

The chain couples TRBV28 to TRBJ2-5; D not resolved. From germline, CDR1 is MDHEN and CDR2 SYDVKM. V lost 3 bases, J lost 5 bases, and 13 bases lay in between. This CDR3 region has 14 residues. The CDR3 DNA reads as TGTGCCAGCAGTTTTTCCTCCGCACGGGAGACCCAGTACTTC. This sequence encodes CASSFSSARETQYF.

The chain has TRBV10-2 and TRBJ2-3, with 12 bases fitting TRBD2. Germline loops: CDR1 WSHSY, CDR2 SAAADI. The CDR3 spans 15 residues. The ends lost 7 bases at V and 3 bases at J; junction bases unmatched: 5. The CDR3 reads CASKRLAGATDTQYF. As DNA, the CDR3 is TGCGCCAGCAAACGACTAGCGGGGGCGACAGATACGCAGTATTTT.

The rearrangement joins TRBV15 to TRBJ2-7; possible D gene TRBD2, 5 bases. CDR1 and CDR2 (germline): LNHNV, YYDKDF (reference sequence). This CDR3 spans 16 amino acids. V was pared by 5 bases and J by 3 bases, with 20 bases between. The CDR3: CATSGSIRSGRYEQYF. Here the CDR3 DNA reads TGTGCCACCAGCGGGAGCATCCGGTCTGGTCGCTACGAGCAGTACTTC.

V is TRBV2 and J is TRBJ2-3; D may be TRBD2 (7 bases). Trimming removed 2 bases at V and 2 bases at J, with 17 bases between. The germline V gene has CDR1 SNHLY and CDR2 FYNNEI. The CDR3 consists of 17 residues. This chain's CDR3 is CASSEIGLGGDTDTQYF. As DNA, the CDR3 is TGTGCCAGCAGTGAAATAGGGTTAGGGGGGGACACAGATACGCAGTATTTT.

V usage is TRBV29-1 and J usage is TRBJ1-2; perhaps TRBD1 as D (5 bases). The V end was cut by 4 bases, the J end by 4 bases, with 10 bases between. This CDR3 comprises 12 residues. The germline gives CDR1 SQVTM, CDR2 ANQGSEA. The CDR3 region has the DNA TGCAGCGTTGGTCAGGGAGGCTATGGCTACACCTTC. Translated, it gives CSVGQGGYGYTF.

The V and J genes are TRBV2 and TRBJ1-5, with D hard to call. The CDR3 has 14 amino acids. Trimming took off 8 bases at V and 4 bases at J, with 15 bases between the two ends. In germline, CDR1 is SNHLY, CDR2 FYNNEI. The CDR3: CASQLGRLNQPQHF. CDR3 in DNA: TGTGCCAGCCAGTTAGGTCGGCTTAATCAGCCCCAGCATTTT.

The gene calls are TRBV7-2 and TRBJ2-6; D is perhaps TRBD1 or TRBD2 (6 bases each). The V end was cut by 8 bases, the J end by 3 bases, with 26 bases between. The CDR3 spans 19 residues. From germline, CDR1 is SGHTA and CDR2 FQGNSA. The CDR3 reads CASPIQRYGGGGGANVLTF. The CDR3 DNA follows: TGTGCCAGCCCCATCCAGAGGTATGGAGGGGGTGGTGGGGCCAACGTCCTGACTTTC.

V is TRBV27 and J is TRBJ2-7; 7 bases agree with TRBD1. The CDR3 sequence is 14 residues long. J gave up 3 bases and V 2 bases, and 4 bases lay outside the gene matches. Germline V lookup: CDR1 MNHEY, CDR2 SMNVEV (reference sequence). The CDR3 region has the DNA TGTGCCAGCAGTTTAGCTGGACAGGTCTACGAGCAGTACTTC. Translating gives CASSLAGQVYEQYF.

The chain employs TRBV9 and TRBJ2-2; 10 positions agree with TRBD1. The trim removed 5 bases at V and 4 bases at J, leaving 2 bases unmatched. CDR3 length equals 14 residues. Germline-derived CDR1 and CDR2 are SGDLS and YYNGEE. The CDR3 DNA reads as TGTGCCAGCAGGGGACAGGGGACCACCGGGGAGCTGTTTTTT. It translates to CASRGQGTTGELFF.

This chain links TRBV9 with TRBJ2-3; D remains unclear. The CDR3 runs 13 residues. In germline, CDR1 is SGDLS, CDR2 YYNGEE. The V end lost 4 bases, the J end lost 6 bases, and 12 bases lay between the germline ends. The CDR3 reads CASSPGGVDTQYF. The CDR3 DNA reads TGTGCCAGCAGCCCCGGTGGGGTCGATACGCAGTATTTT.

Only a few counts were recorded for this clone. V is TRBV28 and J is TRBJ1-5; tentative D call: TRBD1 (5 bases). The CDR3 consists of 16 residues. V lost 8 bases, J lost 2 bases, and 19 bases lay in between. Germline V gives CDR1 MDHEN, CDR2 SYDVKM. In nucleotides, the CDR3 is TGTGCCAGCGAGAGACAGATGATAGTGGGCAATCAGCCCCAGCATTTT. This codes for CASERQMIVGNQPQHF.

The gene calls are TRBV23-1 and TRBJ2-4, with unresolved D. Being an ORF, TRBV23-1 has a function that is uncertain. The germline V and J ends were trimmed by 2 bases and 1 base, with 15 bases remaining between them. There are 17 residues in the CDR3. The CDR3 DNA sequence: TGCGCCAGCAGTCAAGATAGCTCTCCGAGGGCCAAAAACATTCAGTACTTC. This sequence encodes CASSQDSSPRAKNIQYF.